Shown below are 31 T cell receptor beta chains from a single sample sequenced in a study of cytomegalovirus exposure and HLA in healthy donors (dated by TCRdb to about 2017). Library method: the immunoSEQ multiplex PCR assay. The multiplex PCR relied on a mix of 60 forward primers for TCR Vbeta segments and 13 reverse primers for TCR Jbeta segments. The table was pulled from immuneACCESS by TCRdb, which kept in-frame rearrangements only. Such tables lose some clones; where checked, under half of the loss comes from unresolved V genes, and the rest has no known cause. The sample yields 150,000 or so clones; roughly 74% were counted once. The biggest ten clones account for 3% to 3.5% of the sample. The sequenced material came from PBMCs. All receptors derive from a man aged 35 to 55 in good health and CMV-seronegative.

In this sample, this clone turned up once. This chain connects TRBV27 to TRBJ2-6; no definite D call. The CDR3 has 15 amino acids. Germline V gene sequence: CDR1 MNHEY, CDR2 SMNVEV (reference sequence). Trimming shortened V by 0 bases and J by 4 bases, and 7 bases separated the two germline ends. CDR3 residues: CASSLSGQGANVLTF. CDR3 bases: TGTGCCAGCAGTTTATCGGGCCAGGGGGCCAACGTCCTGACTTTC.

This clone was recorded a few times. The J gene is TRBJ2-7, the V gene TRBV7-9; D may be TRBD1 (6 bases). Between the trimmed V and J ends, which lost 4 bases and 1 base, there was a span of 17 bases. Germline assignment: CDR1 SEHNR and CDR2 FQNEAQ (reference sequence). The CDR3 is 16 amino acids. The CDR3 coding sequence is TGTGCCAGCAGCTCCGTCCCTCGTCAGGGGTCCTACGAGCAGTACTTC. Amino acid sequence: CASSSVPRQGSYEQYF.

This clone showed up just a few times. V gene TRBV5-6 combines with J gene TRBJ2-5; TRBD2 matches 11 bases. Germline CDR1 SGHDT, CDR2 YYEEEE. After removal of 4 bases from V and 4 bases from J, the junction contained 6 bases not matched to a gene. CDR3 length: 15 residues. In DNA form, the CDR3 reads TGTGCCAGCAGCGGTAGCGGGGGGGCTGGAGAGACCCAGTACTTC. Protein sequence: CASSGSGGAGETQYF.

This clone has more than one count but fewer than ten. The rearrangement links TRBV7-3 to TRBJ1-2; TRBD1 matches 8 bases. Germline V gene lookup returns CDR1 SGHTA and CDR2 FQGTGA. V lost 3 bases and J lost 3; bases outside the gene matches: 6. The CDR3 sequence is 15 residues long. The CDR3 protein is CASSFLDRGDYGYTF. The CDR3 DNA follows: TGTGCCAGCAGCTTCTTAGACAGGGGAGACTATGGCTACACCTTC. Full variable domain (missing parts from reference TRBV7-3 and TRBJ1-2): GAGVSQTPSNKVTEKGKYVELRCDPISGHTALYWYRQSLGQGPEFLIYFQGTGAADDSGLPNDRFFAVRPEGSVSTLKIQRTERGDSAVYLCASSFLDRGDYGYTFGSGTRLTVV.

This chain connects TRBV28 to TRBJ1-1; TRBD1 aligns across 8 bases. The CDR3 consists of 14 residues. V was pared by 5 bases and J by 5 bases, with 7 bases of the junction left unmatched. The V gene's germline CDR1 is MDHEN and CDR2 SYDVKM. CDR3 amino acids: CASSIYRGGTEAFF. In DNA form, the CDR3 reads TGTGCCAGCAGTATTTACAGGGGGGGAACTGAAGCTTTCTTT.

The chain is built from TRBV7-2 and TRBJ2-7; D may be TRBD2 (5 bases). V was pared by 2 bases and J by 2 bases, with 13 bases between. The CDR3 spans 15 residues. Germline values: CDR1 SGHTA, CDR2 FQGNSA. This CDR3 reads CASSLPEGPTYEQYF. The DNA of the CDR3 is TGTGCCAGCAGCTTACCAGAGGGCCCTACCTACGAGCAGTACTTC.

The chain recombines TRBV19 with TRBJ2-7; D is perhaps TRBD2 (6 bases). V was trimmed by 4 bases and J by 0 bases, leaving 13 bases between them. From germline, CDR1 is LNHDA and CDR2 SQIVND (reference sequence). The CDR3 length is 15 residues. In DNA form, the CDR3 reads TGTGCCAGTAGTAGGGAGGAGGAGGACTCCTACGAGCAGTACTTC. This codes for CASSREEEDSYEQYF.

This clone has just a few counts. The chain couples TRBV10-3 to TRBJ2-7; TRBD1 matches at 9 bases. CDR3 size: 15 residues. With 5 bases clipped from V and 4 bases from J, the junction kept 9 bases outside the gene matches. Germline V CDR1 and CDR2: ENHRY, SYGVKD. The CDR3 sequence: CAISTTDRGGYEQYF. For the CDR3, the DNA is TGTGCCATCAGTACGACGGACAGGGGCGGGTACGAGCAGTACTTC.

This chain joins TRBV19 and TRBJ1-2, with D tentatively TRBD1 (5 bases). Germline V CDR1 and CDR2: LNHDA, SQIVND (reference sequence). The CDR3 totals 14 residues. The V and J ends lost 0 bases and 3 bases respectively, with 8 bases between them. CDR3 bases: TGTGCCAGTAGTATAGACGGGGGAGACTATGGCTACACCTTC. It codes for CASSIDGGDYGYTF.

This clone was seen a handful of times. The chain employs TRBV10-3 and TRBJ2-5, with D maybe TRBD2 (6 bases). This CDR3 contains 13 residues. The V and J ends lost 3 bases and 6 bases respectively, with 11 bases between them. The V gene's germline CDR1 is ENHRY and CDR2 SYGVKD. CDR3 amino acids: CAISEGAGQTQYF. CDR3 nucleotides: TGTGCCATCAGTGAAGGGGCGGGGCAGACCCAGTACTTC.

This chain uses TRBV29-1 with TRBJ2-3, with a possible D match to TRBD2 (7 bases). V was pared by 7 bases and J by 5 bases, with 16 bases between. Germline V gene lookup returns CDR1 SQVTM and CDR2 ANQGSEA. The CDR3 is 13 residues long. CDR3 in DNA: TGCAGCGCAGAGGGGGGGCGTGGAGATACGCAGTATTTT. Residues: CSAEGGRGDTQYF.

V usage is TRBV7-2 and J usage is TRBJ2-3; D unresolved. The CDR3 spans 13 residues. V was clipped by 3 bases and J by 2 bases, with 6 bases between them. Germline V gives CDR1 SGHTA, CDR2 FQGNSA. The chain's CDR3 is CASSFLVTDTQYF. The CDR3 DNA reads TGTGCCAGCAGCTTCCTAGTCACAGATACGCAGTATTTT.

This clone was seen more than once but under ten times. This sequence joins TRBV27 and TRBJ2-7, with D unresolved. CDR1 and CDR2 from the germline V gene are MNHEY and SMNVEV (reference sequence). This CDR3 is 13 amino acids long. V lost 5 bases to trimming and J lost 1 base, with 9 bases between them. The DNA of the CDR3 is TGTGCCAGCAGTCTCGACAAATCCTACGAGCAGTACTTC. This gives the protein CASSLDKSYEQYF.

In its sample, this clone was seen a few times. V usage is TRBV5-6 and J usage is TRBJ1-5; D is ambiguous. The CDR3 runs to 16 residues. Germline values: CDR1 SGHDT, CDR2 YYEEEE. Trimming pared 2 bases from V and 5 bases from J, leaving 17 bases between. CDR3 amino acids: CASSFRSIREDQPQHF. The DNA for the CDR3 is TGTGCCAGCAGCTTTCGTTCGATCCGGGAAGATCAGCCCCAGCATTTT.

The rearrangement uses TRBV9 and TRBJ1-1; tentative D call: TRBD1 (5 bases). The CDR3 runs 13 residues. Trimming pared 3 bases from V and 1 base from J, leaving 7 bases between. CDR1 and CDR2 (germline): SGDLS, YYNGEE. CDR3 sequence reads: CASSATGNTEAFF. In DNA, the CDR3 is TGTGCCAGCAGCGCTACAGGGAACACTGAAGCTTTCTTT.

The gene calls are TRBV5-4 and TRBJ2-1; tentatively, D is TRBD1 (8 bases). The CDR3 loop spans 15 amino acids. Germline V gene data show CDR1 as SGHNT and CDR2 as YYREEE (reference sequence). V lost 1 base and J lost 9, with 17 bases in between. The CDR3 is CASSLRTGGVSEQFF. Written as DNA, the CDR3 is TGTGCCAGCAGCTTGAGAACAGGGGGGGTGAGTGAGCAGTTCTTC.

This clone showed up just a few times. The chain recombines TRBV4-3 with TRBJ1-3, with D tentatively TRBD1 (5 bases). Trimming removed 0 bases from V and 3 bases from J, with 15 bases in between. CDR1 is LGHNA and CDR2 is YSLEER in the germline V gene. This CDR3 region has 17 residues. The CDR3 is CASSQDTRESGGNTIYF. DNA of the CDR3: TGCGCCAGCAGCCAAGATACCAGGGAATCGGGTGGAAACACCATATATTTT.

CDR3: CASSISRETQYF. The CDR3 DNA reads TGTGCCAGCAGCATCTCTCGGGAGACCCAGTACTTC. The rearrangement joins TRBV7-2 to TRBJ2-5; no clear D. This CDR3 is 12 amino acids long. V lost 5 bases and J 5 bases, leaving 9 bases between the germline ends. CDR1 and CDR2 (germline): SGHTA, FQGNSA. Full variable domain (rest looked up from reference TRBV7-2 and TRBJ2-5): GAGVSQSPSNKVTEKGKDVELRCDPISGHTALYWYRQSLGQGLEFLIYFQGNSAPDKSGLPSDRFSAERTGGSVSTLTIQRTQQEDSAVYLCASSISRETQYFGPGTRLLVL.

This chain uses TRBV5-4 with TRBJ2-1, with D uncertain. Germline-derived CDR1 and CDR2 are SGHNT and YYREEE (reference sequence). The CDR3 contains 19 residues. V lost 0 bases and J lost 4, with 23 bases in between. CDR3 protein: CASSLGVHPTDSKYNEQFF. For the CDR3, the DNA is TGTGCCAGCAGCTTGGGAGTCCACCCGACCGACTCAAAATACAATGAGCAGTTCTTC.

This chain joins TRBV19 and TRBJ1-6, with a possible D match to TRBD1 (6 bases). V was trimmed by 6 bases and J by 6 bases, leaving 21 bases between them. Germline V gene lookup returns CDR1 LNHDA and CDR2 SQIVND (reference sequence). The CDR3 is made up of 17 amino acids. CDR3 sequence (DNA): TGTGCCAGTAGCGACGACCGGACTCAGGGGCTTAATTCACCCCTCCACTTT. It is translated as CASSDDRTQGLNSPLHF.

The rearrangement uses TRBV29-1 and TRBJ1-1; D ambiguous. The CDR3 runs 12 residues. The V end lost 2 bases, the J end lost 6 bases, and 10 bases lay between the germline ends. Germline values: CDR1 SQVTM, CDR2 ANQGSEA. CDR3 region: CSVEPLLSEAFF. The CDR3 nucleotides are TGCAGCGTTGAACCCCTCCTTTCTGAAGCTTTCTTT.

This rearrangement joins TRBV9 to TRBJ2-5, with D possibly TRBD1 on 5 matching bases. Trimming left V 4 bases short and J 5 bases short, with 15 bases between. There are 14 residues in the CDR3. CDR1 and CDR2 from the germline V gene are SGDLS and YYNGEE. The CDR3 DNA reads TGTGCCAGCAGCCCCAGTAGGGGCGAGGAGACCCAGTACTTC. Its translation is CASSPSRGEETQYF.

The genes are TRBV7-3 and TRBJ2-1; 11 bases agree with TRBD2. Germline assignment: CDR1 SGHTA and CDR2 FQGTGA. CDR3 length: 15 amino acids. J lost 9 bases, V lost 4 bases, and 8 bases had no gene match. The CDR3 loop is CASSSLAGGQGEQFF. The CDR3, as DNA: TGTGCCAGCAGCTCCTTAGCGGGGGGGCAGGGTGAGCAGTTCTTC.

Remarks on this clone: Germline is not matched at one junction end, which may reflect a read error. The CDR3 nucleotides read TGCGCCAGCAGCGAAGACCCCCACAGGACTAATGAAAAACTGTTTTTT. Residues: CASSEDPHRTNEKLFF. This chain links TRBV4-3 with TRBJ1-4; D is possibly TRBD1 (5 bases). The germline V gene has CDR1 LGHNA and CDR2 YSLEER. This CDR3 spans 16 amino acids.

The rearrangement links TRBV7-6 to TRBJ2-1; TRBD1 matches 8 bases. With 2 bases clipped from V and 7 bases from J, the junction kept 7 bases outside the gene matches. CDR3 length: 15 amino acids. Germline loops: CDR1 SGHVS, CDR2 FNYEAQ. The CDR3 bases are TGTGCCAGCAGCTTACGGGCAGGGGGCTGGAATGAGCAGTTCTTC. This codes for CASSLRAGGWNEQFF.

As for this clone: The same CDR3 is also encoded by other DNA sequences in this sample. This rearrangement joins TRBV5-1 to TRBJ1-1, with TRBD1 matching over 8 bases. The trim removed 4 bases at V and 1 base at J, leaving 3 bases unmatched. CDR3 size: 14 residues. Germline CDR1 and CDR2: SGHRS and YFSETQ. CDR3 coding DNA: TGCGCCAGCAGCACCGGGACAGGGAACACTGAAGCTTTCTTT. This sequence encodes CASSTGTGNTEAFF.

The chain joins TRBV27 to TRBJ2-2; no firm D call. Per the germline V gene, CDR1 is MNHEY and CDR2 is SMNVEV (reference sequence). This CDR3 contains 16 residues. V lost 6 bases and J 2 bases, leaving 16 bases between the germline ends. The CDR3 DNA follows: TGTGCCAGCAGCCGCCAGAGCGCCCCTAACACCGGGGAGCTGTTTTTT. The encoded protein is CASSRQSAPNTGELFF.

As regards this clone: In the same sample, other DNA sequences code for this CDR3. The chain joins TRBV4-1 to TRBJ1-1; 7 positions match TRBD1. Germline V lookup: CDR1 MGHRA, CDR2 YSYEKL. The CDR3 runs 17 residues. V dropped 2 bases and J dropped 7; count of bases not matched to a gene: 16. Here the CDR3 reads CASSQPQTPGQMVEAFF. CDR3 DNA sequence: TGCGCCAGCAGCCAACCCCAAACTCCGGGACAGATGGTTGAAGCTTTCTTT.

V and J are TRBV5-8 and TRBJ1-2, with 8 bases fitting TRBD1. Unmatched junction bases numbered 5, after V lost 0 bases and J lost 4 bases. In germline, CDR1 is SGHTS, CDR2 YDEGEE. CDR3 length: 15 residues. The CDR3 DNA follows: TGTGCCAGCAGCTTGGGGACAGGGCCGAGCTATGGCTACACCTTC. Encoded protein: CASSLGTGPSYGYTF.

This chain joins TRBV5-8 and TRBJ2-5; D uncertain. The CDR3 extends over 18 amino acids. Germline V gene data show CDR1 as SGHTS and CDR2 as YDEGEE. Deletions cut 0 bases from V and 1 base from J, with 19 bases between. CDR3 nucleotide sequence: TGTGCCAGCAGCTTGGTTATAATTAGAACAGCAACCCAAGAGACCCAGTACTTC. Its translation is CASSLVIIRTATQETQYF.

This clone was seen once. The chain couples TRBV7-9 to TRBJ2-5; 7 nucleotides agree with TRBD2. The germline gives CDR1 SEHNR, CDR2 FQNEAQ (reference sequence). The V and J ends lost 3 bases and 5 bases, in that order; junction bases with no gene match: 12. This CDR3 is built from 16 residues. The CDR3 sequence: CASSFFRGGEQETQYF. CDR3 in DNA: TGTGCCAGCAGCTTCTTCCGGGGAGGGGAGCAGGAGACCCAGTACTTC.